One and the same sample provided the 32 T cell receptor beta chains below, sequenced in a study of identical twins. MiXCR, run by TCRdb on the 5' RACE reads, gives a single entry per CDR3 protein. The sample carries around 490,000 distinct CDR3 sequences, about 15% recorded once. This sample was also put to use in a study of yellow fever vaccine responses in identical twins.

Input material: CD4+ T cells sorted from blood. Receptor source: a woman younger than 30 in good health.

In its sample, this clonotype was seen many times. The V and J genes are TRBV20-1 and TRBJ2-7, with 11 bases that match TRBD1. Germline V CDR1 and CDR2: DFQATT, SNEGSKA (reference sequence). The CDR3 has 14 residues. Losses at the gene ends were 2 bases for V and 3 bases for J; bases not matched to a gene: 3. CDR3 in DNA: TGCAGTGCTAGATCGGACAGGGGGCACTACGAGCAGTACTTC. Translated, it gives CSARSDRGHYEQYF.

The V call is TRBV4-1, the J call TRBJ2-1; TRBD2 matches 10 bases. The germline V gene encodes CDR1 MGHRA and CDR2 YSYEKL. This CDR3 is built from 17 residues. The V segment lost 0 bases and the J segment 3 bases; nucleotides outside the gene matches: 5. CDR3: CASSQDGLAGVYNEQFF. CDR3 coding DNA: TGCGCCAGCAGCCAAGATGGGCTAGCGGGAGTCTACAATGAGCAGTTCTTC.

This sequence joins TRBV11-1 and TRBJ2-2; 7 nucleotides align to TRBD2. CDR3 length: 16 amino acids. Germline trimming cut 3 bases from V and 5 bases from J; bases unmatched to any gene: 9. CDR1 SGHAT and CDR2 FQDESV come from the germline V gene (reference sequence). CDR3 nucleotides: TGTGCCAGCAGCTTTGAGGGCGGGAGTTTAACCGGGGAGCTGTTTTTT. Its translation is CASSFEGGSLTGELFF.

The sample holds a few counts of this clonotype. The rearrangement uses TRBV3-1 and TRBJ2-1, with TRBD2 matching over 7 bases. V was pared by 4 bases and J by 8 bases, with 14 bases of the junction left unmatched. The length of the CDR3 is 16 residues. Germline CDR1 is LGHDT and CDR2 is YNNKEL (reference sequence). In DNA, the CDR3 is TGTGCCAGCAGCCTCCTCTCAACGGTTGGGGGGGATGAGCAGTTCTTC. This gives the protein CASSLLSTVGGDEQFF.

This clonotype was seen a few times. V and J are TRBV27 and TRBJ2-7, with TRBD2 identical over 15 bases. V lost 2 bases to trimming and J lost 4 bases; unmatched junction nucleotides: 3. Germline CDR1 is MNHEY and CDR2 is SMNVEV (reference sequence). The CDR3 spans 16 residues. The CDR3 region is CASSLLGTSGRYEQYF. As DNA, the CDR3 is TGTGCCAGCAGTTTACTGGGGACTAGCGGGAGGTACGAGCAGTACTTC.

V gene TRBV20-1 combines with J gene TRBJ1-6; 8 bases map to TRBD1. This CDR3 is 15 amino acids long. The germline CDR1 and CDR2 sequences are DFQATT and SNEGSKA (reference sequence). The V segment lost 6 bases and the J segment 7 bases; nucleotides outside the gene matches: 11. As DNA, the CDR3 is TGCAGTGCCAAGGACGACAGGGGTTGGAATTCACCCCTCCACTTT. Encoded protein: CSAKDDRGWNSPLHF.

This clonotype was seen only a few times. The chain combines TRBV27 with TRBJ2-1; 10 bases are shared with TRBD2. Germline V lookup: CDR1 MNHEY, CDR2 SMNVEV (reference sequence). The CDR3 sequence is 18 residues long. The V gene end was trimmed by 2 bases and the J gene end by 4 bases; junction bases not matched to a gene: 11. CDR3 DNA sequence: TGTGCCAGCAGTTTAACCTCCTGGACTAGCGGAAAGTACAATGAGCAGTTCTTC. Amino acid sequence: CASSLTSWTSGKYNEQFF.

The chain couples TRBV7-9 to TRBJ2-7; D is undetermined. The CDR3 spans 15 residues. V lost 0 bases and J lost 0, with 9 bases in between. Germline CDR1 SEHNR, CDR2 FQNEAQ (reference sequence). CDR3 region: CASSLALQSSYEQYV. The CDR3 DNA reads as TGTGCCAGCAGCTTAGCTCTACAGAGCTCCTACGAGCAGTACGTC.

Details on this clonotype: One end of the junction varies from germline; a read error may be responsible. V and J are TRBV11-2 and TRBJ1-3; D may be TRBD1 (5 bases). The CDR3 is 18 residues long. Germline CDR1 SGHAT, CDR2 FQNNGV. In DNA, the CDR3 is TGTGCCAGCAGCTTAAGGACAACCCCTGCCAGCTCTGGTAACACCATATATTTT. This encodes CASSLRTTPASSGNTIYF.

The J gene is TRBJ1-2, the V gene TRBV7-2, with D possibly TRBD1 on 6 matching bases. Germline CDR1 reads SGHTA; CDR2 reads FQGNSA. The ends were cut back, 6 bases at V and 2 bases at J, with 13 bases in the middle. CDR3 length equals 14 residues. In DNA form, the CDR3 reads TGTGCCAGCAGTTTTCAGGGGTCCAACTATGGCTACACCTTC. Amino acid sequence: CASSFQGSNYGYTF.

This clonotype was observed a handful of times. The chain carries TRBV20-1 and TRBJ1-1, with D perhaps matching TRBD1 (5 bases). CDR1 and CDR2 (germline): DFQATT, SNEGSKA (reference sequence). This CDR3 region has 14 residues. V shed 2 bases and J shed 0 bases, with 10 bases lying between them. The DNA of the CDR3 is TGCAGTGCTAGACAGGGCGGATTGAACACTGAAGCTTTCTTT. Protein product: CSARQGGLNTEAFF.

V is TRBV6-1 and J is TRBJ2-5; maybe TRBD2 (5 bases). Germline CDR1 MNHNS, CDR2 SASEGT. This CDR3 is built from 16 residues. V was shortened by 3 bases and J by 5 bases, with 19 bases between the two germline ends. DNA for the CDR3: TGTGCCAGCAGTGAGATGGCTAGCCACCCGAGGGAGACCCAGTACTTC. Translated, it gives CASSEMASHPRETQYF.

A few counts support this clonotype. This chain links TRBV27 with TRBJ2-7, with D unclear. This CDR3 contains 14 residues. Germline V gene data show CDR1 as MNHEY and CDR2 as SMNVEV (reference sequence). Trimming took 3 bases from V and 0 from J, leaving 9 bases between them. The CDR3 is CASSFARSSYEQYF. The CDR3 nucleotides read TGTGCCAGCAGTTTCGCCAGGAGCTCCTACGAGCAGTACTTC.

The chain couples TRBV19 to TRBJ1-1, with 7 bases identical to TRBD1. This CDR3 contains 12 residues. Germline trimming cut 10 bases from V and 4 bases from J; bases unmatched to any gene: 6. Germline V lookup: CDR1 LNHDA, CDR2 SQIVND (reference sequence). The CDR3 DNA reads TGTGCCATCCGGACAGGAGGCACTGAAGCTTTCTTT. This encodes CAIRTGGTEAFF.

This clonotype turned up a few times. V gene TRBV20-1 combines with J gene TRBJ2-6; D may match TRBD1 or TRBD2 (5 bases each). Germline V gene data show CDR1 as DFQATT and CDR2 as SNEGSKA (reference sequence). V gave up 6 bases and J gave up 1 base, with 10 bases separating them. The CDR3 runs 14 residues. The CDR3 DNA follows: TGCAGTGCGTTGGGGGTATCTGGGGCCAACGTCCTGACTTTC. Residues: CSALGVSGANVLTF.

CDR3 amino acids: CSAREVQGIVTNYGYTF. The CDR3 DNA reads TGCAGTGCTAGAGAGGTTCAGGGGATAGTAACTAACTATGGCTACACCTTC. The J gene is TRBJ1-2, the V gene TRBV20-1, with D possibly matching TRBD1 (6 bases). Germline V CDR1 and CDR2: DFQATT, SNEGSKA (reference sequence). Trimming pared 0 bases from V and 0 bases from J, leaving 17 bases between. There are 17 residues in the CDR3.

This clonotype was counted only a few times. The CDR3 nucleotides read TGCAGCGTTGAATACGTAGCGGGAGGGGGTGGGGAGACCCAGTACTTC. Residues: CSVEYVAGGGGETQYF. The chain joins TRBV29-1 to TRBJ2-5; 11 nucleotides align to TRBD2. The germline V gene has CDR1 SQVTM and CDR2 ANQGSEA. V gave up 2 bases and J gave up 5 bases; unmatched junction bases: 10. The CDR3 has 16 amino acids.

This clonotype turned up a few times. This chain links TRBV12-3 or TRBV12-4 with TRBJ2-3, with TRBD1 identical over 9 bases. V was pared by 2 bases and J by 0 bases, with 6 bases of the junction left unmatched. The CDR3 spans 17 residues. CDR3 sequence (DNA): TGTGCCAGCAGTTTACGAGGGACAGGGCAAAGCACAGATACGCAGTATTTT. As protein: CASSLRGTGQSTDTQYF.

The table lists this clonotype with a few counts. This chain links TRBV3-1 with TRBJ1-2; no reliable D call. Germline V CDR1 and CDR2: LGHDT, YNNKEL (reference sequence). This CDR3 comprises 14 residues. V dropped 5 bases and J dropped 1 base, with 11 bases sitting between them. The CDR3 loop is CASSDLRFNYGYTF. The CDR3 DNA reads TGTGCCAGCAGCGACCTTCGGTTTAACTATGGCTACACCTTC.

This clonotype has only a few counts. The chain is built from TRBV18 and TRBJ1-1; D is possibly TRBD1 (6 bases). The CDR3 loop spans 14 amino acids. Germline V CDR1 and CDR2: KGHSH, LQKENI. Trimming cost V 2 bases and J 4 bases, with 11 bases left between them. CDR3 amino acids: CASSPYEGGTEAFF. CDR3 in DNA: TGTGCCAGCTCACCATATGAGGGGGGCACTGAAGCTTTCTTT.

This clonotype was detected ten times or more. This chain links TRBV5-6 with TRBJ1-6, with unresolved D. Germline CDR1 and CDR2: SGHDT and YYEEEE. CDR3 size: 14 residues. V was trimmed by 4 bases and J by 5 bases, leaving 10 bases between them. Written as DNA, the CDR3 is TGTGCCAGCAGCACAACGAAAGATAATTCACCCCTCCACTTT. Encoded protein: CASSTTKDNSPLHF.

V and J are TRBV10-3 and TRBJ2-1; D perhaps matches TRBD1 (6 bases). The ends were cut back, 11 bases at V and 3 bases at J, with 14 bases in the middle. This CDR3 has 13 residues. Germline lookup yields CDR1 ENHRY and CDR2 SYGVKD. The CDR3 DNA is TGTGCCGTCGCAGGGGCTATCTACAATGAGCAGTTCTTC. Translation gives CAVAGAIYNEQFF.

The sample holds many counts of this clonotype. The chain couples TRBV3-1 to TRBJ1-2, with D maybe TRBD1 (6 bases). The CDR3 consists of 13 residues. Germline values: CDR1 LGHDT, CDR2 YNNKEL (reference sequence). Trimming left V 3 bases short and J 2 bases short, with 7 bases between. The CDR3 loop reads CASSHGTNYGYTF. Written as DNA, the CDR3 is TGTGCCAGCAGCCACGGGACAAACTATGGCTACACCTTC.

This rearrangement joins TRBV18 to TRBJ2-1, with D perhaps matching TRBD2 (5 bases). Germline assignment: CDR1 KGHSH and CDR2 LQKENI. The germline V and J ends were trimmed by 3 bases and 2 bases, with 11 bases remaining between them. The length of the CDR3 is 15 residues. The CDR3 region has the DNA TGTGCCAGCTCACCGGGGTTCGGGACCTACAATGAGCAGTTCTTC. Its translation: CASSPGFGTYNEQFF.

The chain combines TRBV3-1 with TRBJ2-3; D tentatively fits TRBD1 or TRBD2 (6 bases each). The CDR3 consists of 15 residues. CDR1 and CDR2 (germline): LGHDT, YNNKEL (reference sequence). Between the trimmed V and J ends, which lost 5 bases and 4 bases, there was a span of 16 bases. CDR3 DNA sequence: TGTGCCAGCAGCGCCCGGGGGCGGAACCCAGATACGCAGTATTTT. This encodes CASSARGRNPDTQYF.

This clonotype was counted between two and nine times. This chain joins TRBV11-2 and TRBJ2-7; D remains unclear. Per the germline V gene, CDR1 is SGHAT and CDR2 is FQNNGV. V lost 5 bases and J lost 5, with 16 bases in between. The CDR3 is made up of 14 amino acids. In DNA, the CDR3 is TGTGCCAGCAGCCTCGGACCAGACCGGAACGAGCAGTACGTC. Translating gives CASSLGPDRNEQYV.

The chain has TRBV28 and TRBJ2-1; no firm D call. CDR3 length equals 13 residues. The germline gives CDR1 MDHEN, CDR2 SYDVKM. With 7 bases removed from V and 3 bases from J, the gap between germline ends came to 10 bases. CDR3 region: CASKRVNYNEQFF. The DNA of the CDR3 is TGTGCCAGCAAAAGGGTTAACTACAATGAGCAGTTCTTC.

This clonotype came up a few times. V is TRBV12-5 and J is TRBJ2-3; a possible D gene is TRBD2 (6 bases). Germline V gene data show CDR1 as LGHNT and CDR2 as FRNRAP. This CDR3 is built from 13 residues. Trimming removed 6 bases at V and 3 bases at J, with 10 bases between. CDR3 sequence (DNA): TGTGCTAGTGGGTGGAGGGAAACAGATACGCAGTATTTT. Translated, it gives CASGWRETDTQYF. The full variable domain, completed using reference TRBV12-5 and TRBJ2-3, is DARVTQTPRHKVTEMGQEVTMRCQPILGHNTVFWYRQTMMQGLELLAYFRNRAPLDDSGMPKDRFSAEMPDATLATLKIQPSEPRDSAVYFCASGWRETDTQYFGPGTRLTVL.

This clonotype was recorded at least ten times. The rearrangement joins TRBV12-3 or TRBV12-4 to TRBJ1-1; tentative D call: TRBD1 (5 bases). Trimming took 6 bases from V and 0 from J, leaving 11 bases between them. The CDR3 is 14 amino acids. CDR3 bases: TGTGCCAGCAGCCCGGGACGGGTGAACACTGAAGCTTTCTTT. Protein: CASSPGRVNTEAFF.

DNA of the CDR3: TGTGCCAGCAGTCAGACAGGCCCCCAGGAGTTCTTC. This translates into CASSQTGPQEFF. V is TRBV2 and J is TRBJ2-1; maybe TRBD1 (6 bases). Germline CDR1 reads SNHLY; CDR2 reads FYNNEI. The CDR3 consists of 12 residues. Between the trimmed V and J ends, which lost 5 bases and 14 bases, there was a span of 16 bases.

In its sample, this clonotype was seen a few times. The CDR3 reads CSVEGGGGETQYF. For the CDR3, the DNA is TGCAGCGTTGAGGGGGGAGGAGGAGAGACCCAGTACTTC. The gene calls are TRBV29-1 and TRBJ2-5; a possible D gene is TRBD2 (6 bases). The CDR3 has 13 amino acids. The germline V gene encodes CDR1 SQVTM and CDR2 ANQGSEA. Trimming shortened V by 3 bases and J by 4 bases, and 12 bases separated the two germline ends.

The table lists this clonotype with a few counts. The V and J genes are TRBV20-1 and TRBJ1-2; D unresolved. CDR1 is DFQATT and CDR2 is SNEGSKA in the germline V gene (reference sequence). V lost 4 bases and J lost 7, with 16 bases in between. The CDR3 contains 13 residues. For the CDR3, the DNA is TGCAGTGCTATTCCCAATGGGATAGGTGGCTACACCTTC. Translating gives CSAIPNGIGGYTF.